A selection of T cell receptor beta chains follows, all from one sample in a study of blood T cell repertoires in COVID-19. Generated by immunoSEQ multiplex PCR, the TCRdb table keeps only in-frame clones and is missing some. The sample yields about 170,000 clones, about 90% seen once. The sequenced sample consisted of peripheral blood. Receptors were obtained from a man aged 25 to 45 with COVID-19, enrolled during active disease. Each CDR3 is given with its conserved first and last residue. A D gene is named only where the DNA matches it firmly. Clone size is stated in some rows and not others, as once, few, many or a class when expanded.

length	size	D	V	J	CDR3	DNA
14	NA	NA	TRBV2	TRBJ1-3	CASSDVSSGNTIYF	TGTGCCAGCAGTGATGTGAGCTCTGGAAACACCATATATTTT
18	NA	TRBD2	TRBV7-8	TRBJ2-3	CASSLRLAGTTSTDTQYF	TGTGCCAGCAGCTTACGTCTAGCGGGAACGACTAGCACAGATACGCAGTATTTT
13	NA	NA	TRBV7-2	TRBJ1-2	CASSLVSDYGYTF	TGTGCCAGCAGCTTAGTTTCGGACTATGGCTACACCTTC
16	NA	NA	TRBV23-1	TRBJ2-7	CASSQCVGTPGAEQYF	TGCGCCAGCAGTCAATGTGTCGGGACCCCGGGAGCCGAGCAGTACTTC
15	NA	NA	TRBV6-5	TRBJ1-1	CASRPPRRGNTEAFF	TGTGCCAGCAGGCCTCCCCGCAGGGGGAACACTGAAGCTTTCTTT
16	NA	NA	TRBV6-5	TRBJ2-6	CASSYSYSPGANVLTF	TGTGCCAGCAGTTACTCTTACTCGCCTGGGGCCAACGTCCTGACTTTC
15	once	TRBD2	TRBV7-9	TRBJ2-7	CASSSGWLAVDEQYF	TGTGCCAGCAGCTCGGGGTGGCTAGCGGTCGACGAGCAGTACTTC
15	NA	NA	TRBV29-1	TRBJ2-3	CSVVIRAPVGDTQYF	TGCAGCGTTGTGATCAGGGCCCCCGTCGGGGATACGCAGTATTTT
15	NA	NA	TRBV5-5	TRBJ1-1	CASSPQQGLNTEAFF	TGTGCCAGCAGCCCCCAACAGGGATTGAACACTGAAGCTTTCTTT
14	NA	NA	TRBV7-6	TRBJ2-5	CASSRGRGQETQYF	TGTGCCAGCAGCCGAGGACGGGGCCAAGAGACCCAGTACTTC
15	once	TRBD1	TRBV7-2	TRBJ2-7	CASTERAGQGHEQYF	TGTGCCAGCACCGAACGAGCGGGACAGGGGCACGAGCAGTACTTC
17	NA	NA	TRBV6-1	TRBJ1-6	CASSEATIDRMRSPLHF	TGTGCCAGCAGTGAAGCAACTATAGACAGGATGAGGTCACCCCTCCACTTT
14	NA	TRBD1	TRBV10-3	TRBJ1-4	CAIKKGGSDEKLFF	TGTGCCATAAAAAAAGGGGGCTCTGATGAAAAACTGTTTTTT
13	NA	TRBD1	TRBV3-1/TRBV3-2	TRBJ1-1	CASSTQGITEAFF	TGTGCCAGCTCCACACAGGGGATCACTGAAGCTTTCTTT
14	NA	NA	TRBV7-9	TRBJ2-7	CASSPSSTGDEQYF	TGTGCCAGCAGCCCAAGCTCGACAGGAGACGAGCAGTACTTC
14	NA	NA	TRBV28	TRBJ2-7	CASTQNRASYEQYF	TGTGCCAGCACCCAGAACAGGGCCTCCTACGAGCAGTACTTC
16	NA	NA	TRBV4-3	TRBJ1-1	CASSQVGRVPNTEAFF	TGCGCCAGCAGCCAAGTAGGGAGGGTCCCGAACACTGAAGCTTTCTTT
15	NA	TRBD2	TRBV3-1/TRBV3-2	TRBJ2-3	CASSGLAANTDTQYF	TGTGCCAGCAGCGGACTAGCAGCTAACACAGATACGCAGTATTTT
14	once	NA	TRBV6-6	TRBJ1-1	CASTPQGKNTEAFF	TGTGCCAGCACACCCCAGGGGAAGAACACTGAAGCTTTCTTT
15	few	TRBD1	TRBV6-5	TRBJ1-2	CASSSRTDRHYGYTF	TGTGCCAGCAGTTCGAGGACGGACAGGCATTATGGCTACACCTTC
15	NA	TRBD1	TRBV6-5	TRBJ2-1	CASRSRGQGYNEQFF	TGTGCCAGCAGATCGAGGGGGCAAGGCTACAATGAGCAGTTCTTC
15	NA	TRBD2	TRBV27	TRBJ2-1	CASSLVLAGPAEQFF	TGTGCCAGCAGTTTGGTACTAGCGGGTCCCGCGGAGCAGTTCTTC
15	NA	TRBD1	TRBV6-5	TRBJ2-3	CASSGPGQGAYTQYF	TGTGCCAGCAGCGGTCCGGGACAGGGGGCATATACGCAGTATTTT
12	NA	NA	TRBV6-2/TRBV6-3	TRBJ2-5	CASSHGEETQYF	TGTGCCAGCAGCCACGGAGAGGAGACCCAGTACTTC
13	NA	TRBD1	TRBV6-5	TRBJ2-5	CASRQGGEETQYF	TGTGCCAGCAGACAGGGGGGAGAAGAGACCCAGTACTTC
12	NA	NA	TRBV15	TRBJ1-2	CATSRAGDGYTF	TGTGCCACCAGCAGAGCCGGGGATGGCTACACCTTC
12	NA	TRBD1	TRBV6-5	TRBJ1-2	CASSYRGHGYTF	TGTGCCAGCAGTTACAGGGGGCACGGCTACACCTTC
15	NA	TRBD2	TRBV7-8	TRBJ2-3	CASSLGGGRTDTQYF	TGTGCCAGCAGCTTAGGCGGGGGGCGCACAGATACGCAGTATTTT
17	NA	TRBD2	TRBV4-3	TRBJ2-7	CASSQDWRSGSGYEQYF	TGCGCCAGCAGCCAAGATTGGAGAAGCGGGAGTGGGTACGAGCAGTACTTC